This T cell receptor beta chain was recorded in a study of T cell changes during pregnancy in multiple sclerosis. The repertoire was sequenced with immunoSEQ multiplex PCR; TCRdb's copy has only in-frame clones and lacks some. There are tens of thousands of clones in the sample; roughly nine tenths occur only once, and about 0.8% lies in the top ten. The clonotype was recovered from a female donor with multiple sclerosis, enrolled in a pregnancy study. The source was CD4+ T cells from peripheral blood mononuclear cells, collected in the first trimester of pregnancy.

The CDR3 nucleotides read TGCGCCAGCAGCCATGATGACAGGGGCGCGAATGAAAAACTGTTTTTT. Encoded protein: CASSHDDRGANEKLFF. The chain carries TRBV4-3 and TRBJ1-4; TRBD1 matches at 8 bases. This CDR3 spans 16 amino acids. CDR1 LGHNA and CDR2 YSLEER come from the germline V gene. The V gene end was trimmed by 3 bases and the J gene end by 5 bases; junction bases not matched to a gene: 8.